This TCR beta chain appears in the sequencing data of a study of T cell responses to AZD1222 COVID-19 vaccine. Points from the study as a whole: Clonal diversity was possibly underestimated; the donors were predominantly white British and more often female. Per reports, nearly half of all spike-specific TCRs target regions that are unmutated in variants. Repertoires were obtained only post-peak T cell response.

Here immunoSEQ multiplex PCR was the method, and the copy in TCRdb shows in-frame clones only, minus some. The top ten clones hold around 0.99% of a sample with about 160,000 clones, about 91% of them seen once. Germline values: CDR1 KGHSH, CDR2 LQKENI. Germline trimming cut 2 bases from V and 8 bases from J; bases unmatched to any gene: 25. The CDR3 runs 21 residues. Second-dose schedules of about 4 or about 12 weeks were combined. This clone was seen a few times. Its antigen remains unknown. The sample in question was peripheral blood, obtained 28 days after the second AZD1222 dose. V gene TRBV18 combines with J gene TRBJ1-1, with TRBD1 identical over 11 bases. The source of this sequence is an adult who received the AZD1222 COVID-19 vaccine. Written as DNA, the CDR3 is TGTGCCAGCTCACCAATCCCCTGGAAATTACGAGGACAGGGGGCGAAGAGCGAAGCTTTCTTT. It codes for CASSPIPWKLRGQGAKSEAFF.